Given below is one TCR beta chain in context. What it recognizes is unknown. The sample comes from a study of regulatory dendritic cells for organ transplantation. The wider study: Regulatory dendritic cells came from monocytes given vitamin D3 and IL-10. Dendritic cell cultures received LPS on day 6.

Study results and caveats: The most alloreactive TCR clonotypes were found in resting memory CD8+ cells. Naive T cells showed high diversity, memory cells less, memory CD8+ least.

Sorted T cells were CFSE-labeled and cultured 5 days with allogeneic regulatory or mature dendritic cells at 1:10. The CDR3 extends over 17 amino acids. Unmatched junction bases numbered 10, after V lost 4 bases and J lost 3 bases. CDR1 and CDR2 (germline): LGHNA, YSLEER. Profiled with immunoSEQ multiplex PCR; TCRdb holds only in-frame clones, not every one. There are about 11,000 clones in the sample; roughly 70% occur only once, and around 2.5% lies in the top ten. The sequence came from a human donor in good health. Sequenced sample: memory CD4+ T cells from blood cultured with regulatory dendritic cells. The subset denotes: CD45RO+ memory T cells. The rearrangement joins TRBV4-3 to TRBJ2-1, with 9 bases fitting TRBD1. CDR3 in amino acids: CASSRFGDRVVYNEQFF. CDR3 nucleotides: TGCGCCAGCAGCCGATTCGGGGACAGGGTGGTCTACAATGAGCAGTTCTTC.